The clone carrying this T cell receptor beta chain was seen ten or more times. This entry is derived from a study of shared clonotypes between healthy human individuals. Across the whole study: Each donor's CD4 naive and CD4 memory cells filled three plates apiece, CD8 naive two, and CD8 memory one.

This CDR3 has 14 residues. V was clipped by 5 bases and J by 0 bases, with 10 bases between them. Germline loops: CDR1 SGHAT, CDR2 FQDESV (reference sequence). About 30,000 T cell genomes (around 200 ng DNA) went into each sorted-subset replicate. The assay was immunoSEQ multiplex PCR, and TCRdb's table has in-frame clones only and misses some. The data show 190,000 or so clones, approximately 60% seen once. The chain joins TRBV11-1 to TRBJ1-1; possible D gene TRBD1, 5 bases. The receptor's source is a man younger than 45 in good health. Source material: memory CD4+ T cells sorted from blood. Noted subset: CD45RA-negative fraction. CDR3 in amino acids: CASSQDILNTEAFF. CDR3 DNA: TGTGCCAGCAGCCAGGACATTCTGAACACTGAAGCTTTCTTT.